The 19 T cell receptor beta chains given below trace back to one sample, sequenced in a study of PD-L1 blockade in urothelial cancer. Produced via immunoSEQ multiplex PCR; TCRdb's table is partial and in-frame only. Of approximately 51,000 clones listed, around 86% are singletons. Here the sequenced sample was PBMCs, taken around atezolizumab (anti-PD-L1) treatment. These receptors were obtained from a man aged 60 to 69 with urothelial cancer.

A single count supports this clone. CDR3 loop: CAWLQGINEKLFF. DNA of the CDR3: TGTGCCTGGTTACAGGGGATCAATGAAAAACTGTTTTTT. The V call is TRBV30, the J call TRBJ1-4, with 7 positions matching TRBD1. Trimming cost V 5 bases and J 5 bases; bases outside gene matches: 5. Per germline, CDR1 GTSNPN and CDR2 SVGIG (reference sequence). CDR3 length: 13 amino acids. The full variable domain, its missing parts supplied by reference TRBV30 and TRBJ1-4, is SQTIHQWPATLVQPVGSPLSLECTVEGTSNPNLYWYRQAAGRGLQLLFYSVGIGQISSEVPQNLSASRPQDRQFILSSKKLLLSDSGFYLCAWLQGINEKLFFGSGTQLSVL.

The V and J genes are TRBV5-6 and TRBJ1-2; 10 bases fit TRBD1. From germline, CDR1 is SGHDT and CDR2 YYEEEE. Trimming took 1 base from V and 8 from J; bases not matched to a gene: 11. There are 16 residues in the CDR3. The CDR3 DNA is TGTGCCAGCAGCTTGCCCTATACCGGGACAGGGGACGGCTACACCTTC. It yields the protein CASSLPYTGTGDGYTF.

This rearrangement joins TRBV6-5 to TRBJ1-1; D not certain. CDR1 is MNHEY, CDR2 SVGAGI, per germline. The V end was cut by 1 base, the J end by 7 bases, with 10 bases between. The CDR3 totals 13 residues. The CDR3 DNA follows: TGTGCCAGCAGTTACTTAATTTTCGGTGAAGCTTTCTTT. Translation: CASSYLIFGEAFF.

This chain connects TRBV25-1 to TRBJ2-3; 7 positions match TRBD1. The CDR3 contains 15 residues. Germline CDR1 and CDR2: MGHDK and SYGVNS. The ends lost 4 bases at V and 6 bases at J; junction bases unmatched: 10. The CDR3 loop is CASSGAGGSQDTQYF. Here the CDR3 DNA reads TGTGCCAGCAGTGGAGCAGGGGGTTCCCAGGATACGCAGTATTTT. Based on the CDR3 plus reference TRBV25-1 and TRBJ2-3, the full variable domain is EADIYQTPRYLVIGTGKKITLECSQTMGHDKMYWYQQDPGMELHLIHYSYGVNSTEKGDLSSESTVSRIRTEHFPLTLESARPSHTSQYLCASSGAGGSQDTQYFGPGTRLTVL.

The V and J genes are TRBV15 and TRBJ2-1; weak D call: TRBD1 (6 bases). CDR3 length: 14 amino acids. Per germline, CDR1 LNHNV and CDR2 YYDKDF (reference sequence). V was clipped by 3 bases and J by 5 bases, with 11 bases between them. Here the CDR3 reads CATSSRDTNNEQFF. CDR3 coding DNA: TGTGCCACCAGCAGCCGGGACACCAACAATGAGCAGTTCTTC.

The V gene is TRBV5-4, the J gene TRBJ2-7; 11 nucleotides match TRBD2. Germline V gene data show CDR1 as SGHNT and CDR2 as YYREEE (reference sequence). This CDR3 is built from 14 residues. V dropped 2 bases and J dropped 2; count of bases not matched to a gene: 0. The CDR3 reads CASSFSGGAYEQYF. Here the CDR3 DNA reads TGTGCCAGCAGCTTTAGCGGGGGGGCCTACGAGCAGTACTTC.

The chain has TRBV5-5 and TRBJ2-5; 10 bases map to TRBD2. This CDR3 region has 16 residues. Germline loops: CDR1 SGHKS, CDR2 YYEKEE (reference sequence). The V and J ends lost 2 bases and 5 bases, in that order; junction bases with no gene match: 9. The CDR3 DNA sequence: TGTGCCAGCAGCTTACGAGTAGCGGGAGGTATCGAGACCCAGTACTTC. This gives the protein CASSLRVAGGIETQYF.

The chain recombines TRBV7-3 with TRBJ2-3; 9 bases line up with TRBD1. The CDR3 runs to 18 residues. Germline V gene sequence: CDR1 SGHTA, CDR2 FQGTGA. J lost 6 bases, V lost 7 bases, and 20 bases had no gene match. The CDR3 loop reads CASTPATTGTGRADTQYF. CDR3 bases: TGTGCCAGCACCCCTGCGACCACCGGGACAGGGAGGGCGGATACGCAGTATTTT.

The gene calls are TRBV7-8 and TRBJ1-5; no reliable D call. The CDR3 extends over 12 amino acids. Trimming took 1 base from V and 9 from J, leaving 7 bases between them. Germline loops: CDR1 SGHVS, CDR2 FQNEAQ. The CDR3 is CASSLGGRPQHF. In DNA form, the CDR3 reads TGTGCCAGCAGCTTAGGTGGGAGGCCCCAGCATTTT.

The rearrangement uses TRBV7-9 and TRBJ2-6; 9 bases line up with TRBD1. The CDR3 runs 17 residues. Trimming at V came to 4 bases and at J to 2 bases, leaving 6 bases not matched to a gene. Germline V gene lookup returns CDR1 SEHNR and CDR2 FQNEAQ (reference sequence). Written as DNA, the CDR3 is TGTGCCAGCAGCTCCCGCCGGGACAGGGCTGGGGCCAACGTCCTGACTTTC. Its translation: CASSSRRDRAGANVLTF.

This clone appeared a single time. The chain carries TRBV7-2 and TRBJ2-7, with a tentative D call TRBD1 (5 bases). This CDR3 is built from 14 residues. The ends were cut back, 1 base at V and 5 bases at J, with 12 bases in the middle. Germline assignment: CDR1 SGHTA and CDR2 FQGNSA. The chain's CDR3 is CASSLGQGAHEQYF. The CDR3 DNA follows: TGTGCCAGCAGCTTAGGCCAGGGCGCCCACGAGCAGTACTTC.

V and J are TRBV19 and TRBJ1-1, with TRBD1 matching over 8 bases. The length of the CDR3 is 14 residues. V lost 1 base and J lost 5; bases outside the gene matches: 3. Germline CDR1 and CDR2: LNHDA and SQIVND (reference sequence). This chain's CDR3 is CASSIGTGKTEAFF. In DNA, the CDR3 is TGTGCCAGTAGTATAGGGACAGGGAAGACTGAAGCTTTCTTT.

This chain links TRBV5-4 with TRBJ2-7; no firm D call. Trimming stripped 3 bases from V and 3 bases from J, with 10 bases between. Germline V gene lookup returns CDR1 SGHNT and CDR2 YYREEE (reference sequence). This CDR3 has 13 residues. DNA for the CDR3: TGTGCCAGCAGCTCCGACACCGGCTACGAGCAGTACTTC. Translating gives CASSSDTGYEQYF. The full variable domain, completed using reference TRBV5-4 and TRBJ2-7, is ETGVTQSPTHLIKTRGQQVTLRCSSQSGHNTVSWYQQALGQGPQFIFQYYREEENGRGNFPPRFSGLQFPNYSSELNVNALELDDSALYLCASSSDTGYEQYFGPGTRLTVT.

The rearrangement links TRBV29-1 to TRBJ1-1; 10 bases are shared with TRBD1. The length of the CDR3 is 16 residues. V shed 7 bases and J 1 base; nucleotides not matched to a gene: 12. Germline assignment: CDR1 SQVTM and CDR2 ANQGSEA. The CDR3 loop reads CSATDRGALRNTEAFF. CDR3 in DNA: TGCAGCGCCACGGACAGGGGGGCTTTGAGGAACACTGAAGCTTTCTTT.

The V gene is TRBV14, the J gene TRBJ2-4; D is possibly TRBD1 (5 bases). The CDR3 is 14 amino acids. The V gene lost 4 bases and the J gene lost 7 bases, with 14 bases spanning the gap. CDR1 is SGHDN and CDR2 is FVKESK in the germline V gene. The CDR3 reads CASSRATVGNIQYF. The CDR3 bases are TGTGCCAGCAGCCGGGCGACAGTGGGGAACATTCAGTACTTC.

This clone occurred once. Written as DNA, the CDR3 is TGTGCCAGCAGCAGGGACTGGTCAGGGGAGACCCAGTACTTC. It specifies CASSRDWSGETQYF. This chain links TRBV5-4 with TRBJ2-5, with a weak D call TRBD2 (6 bases). Germline-derived CDR1 and CDR2 are SGHNT and YYREEE (reference sequence). Trimming took 4 bases from V and 5 from J, leaving 15 bases between them. CDR3 length: 14 residues. Supplemented by reference TRBV5-4 and TRBJ2-5, the full variable domain reads ETGVTQSPTHLIKTRGQQVTLRCSSQSGHNTVSWYQQALGQGPQFIFQYYREEENGRGNFPPRFSGLQFPNYSSELNVNALELDDSALYLCASSRDWSGETQYFGPGTRLLVL.

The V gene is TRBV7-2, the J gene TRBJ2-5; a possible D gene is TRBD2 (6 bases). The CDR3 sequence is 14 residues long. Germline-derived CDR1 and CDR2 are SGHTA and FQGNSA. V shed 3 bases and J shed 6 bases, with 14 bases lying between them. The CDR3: CASSFGGSEKTQYF. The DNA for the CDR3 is TGTGCCAGCAGCTTTGGAGGGTCGGAGAAGACCCAGTACTTC.

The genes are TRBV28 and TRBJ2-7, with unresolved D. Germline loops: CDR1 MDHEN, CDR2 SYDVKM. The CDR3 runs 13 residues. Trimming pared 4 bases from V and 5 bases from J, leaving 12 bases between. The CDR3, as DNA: TGTGCCAGCAGTTCCCCGAGTAGTGACGAGCAGTACTTC. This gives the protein CASSSPSSDEQYF.

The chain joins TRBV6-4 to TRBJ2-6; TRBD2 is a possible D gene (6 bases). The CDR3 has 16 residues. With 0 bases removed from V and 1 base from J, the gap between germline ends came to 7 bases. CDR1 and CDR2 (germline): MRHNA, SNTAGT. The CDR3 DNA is TGTGCCAGCAGTGACTCGGGGGGATCTGGGGCCAACGTCCTGACTTTC. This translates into CASSDSGGSGANVLTF.